This T cell receptor beta chain was observed in a study of blood T cell repertoires in COVID-19. About the research overall: The United States, Italy and Spain were the sources of the acute and convalescent COVID-19 samples. PBMCs, B-cell-depleted T cells, or T cells were the source of the cDNA or gDNA that made up the material.

In the study's own analysis: Estimated nucleated cell counts came from reference gene primer amplification. TCRdb keeps only in-frame clones here, not all; method: immunoSEQ multiplex PCR. V, J and clone size are taken as reported in that table, and D and trimming were inferred from the DNA itself. The sample shows about 24,000 clones, around nine tenths of them seen only once. CDR3 length: 15 residues. Germline lookup yields CDR1 MNHEY and CDR2 SVGAGI. The V end lost 2 bases, the J end lost 4 bases, and 14 bases lay between the germline ends. The origin of this receptor is a woman aged 70 to 79 with active COVID-19. The sample comprised peripheral blood. This chain joins TRBV6-5 and TRBJ1-2; a weak D match, TRBD1 (6 bases). The CDR3, as DNA: TGTGCCAGCAGTTACCGGCGCCAGGGGAGCTATGGCTACACCTTC. The encoded protein is CASSYRRQGSYGYTF.